These 23 T cell receptor beta chains were sequenced from one sample in a study of CD39 and CD103 CD8 tumor-infiltrating T cells (dated by TCRdb to the late 2010s). Libraries were built with the immunoSEQ multiplex PCR assay. TCRdb re-hosts the immuneACCESS table, in-frame sequences only. Its copies lack some clones; in the studies checked, an unresolved V gene accounts for under half of them, and the cause for the rest is not known. Recorded for this sample are about 17,000 clones; 80% to 95% of them occurred a single time. The ten top clones hold around 4% of the sample. The sample comprised CD8+ T cells sorted from blood. The sample's cell subset or site label, in plain terms: total memory CD8 T cells (CD45RA-CCR7+/-) from blood or uninvolved lymph node. Receptors originate from a human donor with head and neck squamous cell carcinoma.

The V call is TRBV11-2, the J call TRBJ1-2, with 8 bases matching TRBD1. V was pared by 5 bases and J by 7 bases, with 9 bases of the junction left unmatched. The CDR3 extends over 14 amino acids. The germline CDR1 and CDR2 sequences are SGHAT and FQNNGV. The CDR3 sequence: CASSPGQVRVGYTF. The CDR3 nucleotides are TGTGCCAGCAGCCCGGGACAGGTTCGAGTTGGCTACACCTTC. The full variable domain, completed using reference TRBV11-2 and TRBJ1-2, is EAGVAQSPRYKIIEKRQSVAFWCNPISGHATLYWYQQILGQGPKLLIQFQNNGVVDDSQLPKDRFSAERLKGVDSTLKIQPAKLEDSAVYLCASSPGQVRVGYTFGSGTRLTVV.

As DNA, the CDR3 is TGCGCCAGCAGCTTGGGAGGGGGCGTCGGGTCACCCCTCCACTTT. This encodes CASSLGGGVGSPLHF. This chain connects TRBV5-1 to TRBJ1-6; 7 positions agree with TRBD1. The CDR3 covers 15 residues. J gave up 10 bases and V 0 bases, and 7 bases lay outside the gene matches. CDR1 and CDR2 from the germline V gene are SGHRS and YFSETQ.

The rearrangement links TRBV29-1 to TRBJ2-7; D may be TRBD1 (6 bases). The CDR3 is 13 amino acids. Germline V CDR1 and CDR2: SQVTM, ANQGSEA. With 0 bases removed from V and 3 bases from J, the gap between germline ends came to 9 bases. The CDR3 DNA is TGCAGCGTTGAAGAGGGCAGGGGCTACGAGCAGTACTTC. Translation: CSVEEGRGYEQYF.

The chain recombines TRBV6-6 with TRBJ1-1; 9 nucleotides align to TRBD1. This CDR3 is 13 amino acids long. V was clipped by 8 bases and J by 1 base; unmatched bases: 2. Per the germline V gene, CDR1 is MNHNY and CDR2 is SVGAGI (reference sequence). The CDR3 coding sequence is TGTGCCAGCGGGACAGGGAAGAACACTGAAGCTTTCTTT. This gives the protein CASGTGKNTEAFF.

The chain uses TRBV30 and TRBJ1-1; D is unclear. Trimming shortened V by 0 bases and J by 5 bases, and 7 bases separated the two germline ends. Germline V gene sequence: CDR1 GTSNPN, CDR2 SVGIG (reference sequence). The CDR3 is 12 amino acids. The CDR3 loop is CAWSVQLTEAFF. The CDR3 DNA is TGTGCCTGGAGTGTACAGCTAACTGAAGCTTTCTTT.

The V call is TRBV7-9, the J call TRBJ1-4, with a possible D match to TRBD1 (6 bases). Germline loops: CDR1 SEHNR, CDR2 FQNEAQ (reference sequence). Trimming cost V 2 bases and J 8 bases, with 15 bases left between them. The CDR3 loop spans 15 amino acids. The CDR3 sequence: CASSLYGGADEKLFF. The CDR3 DNA reads as TGTGCCAGCAGCTTATATGGGGGGGCTGACGAAAAACTGTTTTTT.

V is TRBV5-1 and J is TRBJ2-2, with D hard to call. This CDR3 is built from 12 residues. The germline V gene has CDR1 SGHRS and CDR2 YFSETQ. V lost 4 bases, J lost 5 bases, and 6 bases lay in between. CDR3 amino acids: CASSGITGELFF. The CDR3 region has the DNA TGCGCCAGCAGCGGAATTACCGGGGAGCTGTTTTTT.

The chain carries TRBV7-9 and TRBJ2-5, with D possibly matching TRBD2 (6 bases). The CDR3 is 15 residues long. Germline V gene lookup returns CDR1 SEHNR and CDR2 FQNEAQ (reference sequence). The V end lost 5 bases, the J end lost 5 bases, and 18 bases lay between the germline ends. CDR3 bases: TGTGCCAGCAGCCCGGACGGGGCCGGAGGGGAGACCCAGTACTTC. It yields the protein CASSPDGAGGETQYF.

V usage is TRBV6-1 and J usage is TRBJ1-2; D perhaps matches TRBD1 (6 bases). The CDR3 has 16 residues. CDR1 MNHNS and CDR2 SASEGT come from the germline V gene. With 2 bases removed from V and 4 bases from J, the gap between germline ends came to 17 bases. The CDR3 is CASSEHEDRRSYGYTF. The CDR3 DNA is TGTGCCAGCAGTGAACATGAGGACAGACGATCCTATGGCTACACCTTC.

This clone was counted a single time. The V gene is TRBV12-2, the J gene TRBJ1-5; the D call of TRBD1 is as the table states it, not checked on the DNA. TRBV12-2 has pseudogene status. The CDR3 covers 18 residues. The CDR3 region is CASRSGADRVGSNQPQHF. DNA of the CDR3: TGTGCAAGTCGCTCCGGCGCTGACAGGGTGGGGAGCAATCAGCCCCAGCATTTT.

This chain links TRBV6-4 with TRBJ1-5; TRBD1 might be the D (6 bases). Germline V gives CDR1 MRHNA, CDR2 SNTAGT. The V and J ends lost 2 bases and 5 bases respectively, with 22 bases between them. The CDR3 contains 18 residues. The CDR3 protein is CASSDEGGRGARHQPQHF. The CDR3 DNA follows: TGTGCCAGCAGTGACGAGGGGGGGAGGGGGGCTCGGCATCAGCCCCAGCATTTT.

This clone occurred once. The CDR3 DNA sequence: TGTGCCAGTAGTATGTGGACCGAAGCTAACTATGGCTACACCTTC. It translates to CASSMWTEANYGYTF. This sequence joins TRBV19 and TRBJ1-2; D unclear. Trimming pared 3 bases from V and 0 bases from J, leaving 11 bases between. This CDR3 has 15 amino acids. Germline loops: CDR1 LNHDA, CDR2 SQIVND (reference sequence).

This clone occurred once. The genes are TRBV19 and TRBJ1-1; D is possibly TRBD1 (6 bases). Germline loops: CDR1 LNHDA, CDR2 SQIVND (reference sequence). The CDR3 is 13 residues long. V shed 5 bases and J shed 3 bases, with 10 bases lying between them. CDR3 DNA: TGTGCCAGTAGTTCCACAGGGTACACTGAAGCTTTCTTT. Its translation: CASSSTGYTEAFF.

This clone has a single count. V is TRBV19 and J is TRBJ1-1; D ambiguous. The CDR3 sequence is 16 residues long. V lost 7 bases and J lost 0, with 18 bases in between. The V gene's germline CDR1 is LNHDA and CDR2 SQIVND (reference sequence). The CDR3 coding sequence is TGTGCCAGTATGGCCTCGGACGGTCTCGTGAACACTGAAGCTTTCTTT. This codes for CASMASDGLVNTEAFF.

This clone occurred a few times. The chain couples TRBV5-6 to TRBJ1-6, with D possibly matching TRBD1 (6 bases). V was trimmed by 0 bases and J by 1 base, leaving 8 bases between them. The CDR3 loop spans 16 amino acids. Germline loops: CDR1 SGHDT, CDR2 YYEEEE. This CDR3 reads CASSLEGGSYNSPLHF. For the CDR3, the DNA is TGTGCCAGCAGCTTGGAGGGGGGTTCCTATAATTCACCCCTCCACTTT.

There are a few counts of this clone. J is TRBJ1-1 and V is TRBV30; D unresolved. CDR1 is GTSNPN, CDR2 SVGIG, per germline (reference sequence). Trimming took 2 bases from V and 3 from J, leaving 7 bases between them. The CDR3 runs to 12 residues. CDR3 residues: CAWSPSDTEAFF. In DNA, the CDR3 is TGTGCCTGGAGTCCCTCGGACACTGAAGCTTTCTTT.

The chain combines TRBV6-6 with TRBJ2-2; 8 nucleotides line up with TRBD1. This CDR3 is 15 amino acids long. The germline V gene encodes CDR1 MNHNY and CDR2 SVGAGI (reference sequence). J gave up 7 bases and V 4 bases, and 8 bases lay outside the gene matches. The CDR3 sequence is CASSSGQDSFGELFF. CDR3 DNA sequence: TGTGCCAGCAGTTCGGGACAGGATTCTTTCGGGGAGCTGTTTTTT.

V gene TRBV6-5 combines with J gene TRBJ2-3; D might be TRBD2 (5 bases). Germline CDR1 and CDR2: MNHEY and SVGAGI. Between the trimmed V and J ends, which lost 0 bases and 4 bases, there was a span of 14 bases. The CDR3 totals 16 residues. CDR3 loop: CASSYSLAGGADTQYF. The CDR3 DNA is TGTGCCAGCAGTTACTCGCTAGCAGGTGGGGCAGATACGCAGTATTTT.

The V call is TRBV6-6, the J call TRBJ1-1; D gene uncertain. This CDR3 region has 14 residues. Between the trimmed V and J ends, which lost 8 bases and 6 bases, there was a span of 19 bases. Germline CDR1 and CDR2: MNHNY and SVGAGI (reference sequence). The CDR3, as DNA: TGTGCCAGCCGACCCTTAAGCCAGTTGGCTGAAGCTTTCTTT. Translated: CASRPLSQLAEAFF.

V is TRBV13 and J is TRBJ1-4, with no clear D. The germline gives CDR1 PRHDT, CDR2 FYEKMQ (reference sequence). The V gene lost 5 bases and the J gene lost 8 bases, with 9 bases spanning the gap. There are 12 residues in the CDR3. The CDR3 loop is CASSPGGEKLFF. The CDR3 DNA reads TGTGCCAGCAGCCCGGGTGGGGAAAAACTGTTTTTT.

V and J are TRBV7-8 and TRBJ1-1, with 10 bases identical to TRBD1. Germline CDR1 SGHVS, CDR2 FQNEAQ. V shed 2 bases and J 6 bases; nucleotides not matched to a gene: 12. This CDR3 spans 17 amino acids. The CDR3 reads CASSLSGRTGGFSEAFF. CDR3 coding DNA: TGTGCCAGCAGCTTATCCGGTCGGACAGGGGGGTTTTCTGAAGCTTTCTTT.

This chain joins TRBV11-2 and TRBJ1-3, with unresolved D. Germline CDR1 reads SGHAT; CDR2 reads FQNNGV. The CDR3 loop spans 15 amino acids. The V and J ends lost 1 base and 2 bases respectively, with 9 bases between them. Written as DNA, the CDR3 is TGTGCCAGCAGCTTAGCATCGGCAGCTGGAAACACCATATATTTT. It yields the protein CASSLASAAGNTIYF.

The CDR3 sequence: CATSRLAIDRDRSHTEAFF. Written as DNA, the CDR3 is TGTGCCACCAGTAGATTGGCTATTGACAGGGATCGGTCTCACACTGAAGCTTTCTTT. The V call is TRBV15, the J call TRBJ1-1, with 7 bases lining up with TRBD1. The J segment lost 3 bases and the V segment lost 6 bases, leaving 22 bases of the junction unmatched. There are 19 residues in the CDR3. Germline CDR1 reads LNHNV; CDR2 reads YYDKDF (reference sequence).